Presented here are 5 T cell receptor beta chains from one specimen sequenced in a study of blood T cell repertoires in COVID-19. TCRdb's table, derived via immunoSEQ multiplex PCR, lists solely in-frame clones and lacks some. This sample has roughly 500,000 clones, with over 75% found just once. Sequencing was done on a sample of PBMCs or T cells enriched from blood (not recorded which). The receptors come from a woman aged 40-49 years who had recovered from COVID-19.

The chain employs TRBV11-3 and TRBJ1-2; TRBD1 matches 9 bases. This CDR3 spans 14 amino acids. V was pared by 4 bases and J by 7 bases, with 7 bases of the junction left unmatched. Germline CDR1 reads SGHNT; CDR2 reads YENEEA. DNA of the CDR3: TGTGCCAGCAGCTCCCAACAGGGGGCTCGTGGCTACACCTTC. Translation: CASSSQQGARGYTF.

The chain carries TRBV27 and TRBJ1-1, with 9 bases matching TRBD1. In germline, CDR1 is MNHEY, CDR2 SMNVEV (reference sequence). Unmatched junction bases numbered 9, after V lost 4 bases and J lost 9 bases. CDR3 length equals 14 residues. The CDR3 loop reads CASSYRDREVQAFF. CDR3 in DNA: TGTGCCAGCAGTTACCGGGACAGGGAGGTTCAAGCTTTCTTT.

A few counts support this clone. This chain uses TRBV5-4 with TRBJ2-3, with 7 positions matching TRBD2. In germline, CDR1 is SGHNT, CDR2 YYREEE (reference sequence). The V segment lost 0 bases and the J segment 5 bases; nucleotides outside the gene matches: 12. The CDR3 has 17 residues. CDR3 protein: CASSLVPQREDKDTQYF. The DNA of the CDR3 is TGTGCCAGCAGCTTGGTACCCCAACGGGAGGATAAAGATACGCAGTATTTT.

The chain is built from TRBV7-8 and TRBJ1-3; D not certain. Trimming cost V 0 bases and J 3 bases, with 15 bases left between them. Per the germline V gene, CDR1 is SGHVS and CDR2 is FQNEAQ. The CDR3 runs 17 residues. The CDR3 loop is CASSLAPEGDDGNTIYF. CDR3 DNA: TGTGCCAGCAGCTTAGCGCCCGAGGGCGACGATGGAAACACCATATATTTT.

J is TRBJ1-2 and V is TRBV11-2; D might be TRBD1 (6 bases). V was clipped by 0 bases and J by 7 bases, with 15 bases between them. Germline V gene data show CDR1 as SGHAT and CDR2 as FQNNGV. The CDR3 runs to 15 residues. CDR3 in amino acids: CASSLDGVQGPGYTF. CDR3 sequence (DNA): TGTGCCAGCAGCTTAGATGGTGTCCAGGGGCCTGGCTACACCTTC.